A selection of T cell receptor beta chains follows, all from one sample in a study of beta chain features in type 1 diabetes. Sequencing was performed with immunoSEQ multiplex PCR; in TCRdb, only in-frame clones are kept and a portion is missing. The repertoire holds roughly 220,000 clones, with 16% as singletons. Material for sequencing was naive CD4+ T cells from blood. All receptors derive from a man aged 25-45 years with type 1 diabetes. Each CDR3 is given with its conserved first and last residue. The order of the fields is J gene, clone size, D gene, CDR3 length, V gene, CDR3 DNA, CDR3 protein. A D gene is named only where the DNA matches it firmly. A clone size is listed for some rows: how often the clone was seen (once, few, many), or a class if it is expanded.

J: TRBJ1-4; size: few; D: TRBD1; length: 15; V: TRBV18; DNA: TGTGCCAGCGGGTTACCGGGACAGGGGAATGAAAAACTGTTTTTT; CDR3: CASGLPGQGNEKLFF
J: TRBJ2-1; size: few; D: NA; length: 16; V: TRBV9; DNA: TGTGCCAGCAGTGAACCAACGGCTAATTGGTTCAATGAGCAGTTCTTC; CDR3: CASSEPTANWFNEQFF
J: TRBJ2-5; size: NA; D: TRBD2; length: 17; V: TRBV28; DNA: TGTGCCAGCAGTCCTCCCCAACTAGCGGGAGGGAGTCAGACCCAGTACTTC; CDR3: CASSPPQLAGGSQTQYF
J: TRBJ2-3; size: few; D: NA; length: 13; V: TRBV28; DNA: TGTGCCAGCAGGCCACAGGGAGCCGATACGCAGTATTTT; CDR3: CASRPQGADTQYF
J: TRBJ1-5; size: few; D: NA; length: 14; V: TRBV30; DNA: TGTGCCTGGAGTGGCGGGACGCAGAATCAGCCCCAGCATTTT; CDR3: CAWSGGTQNQPQHF
J: TRBJ2-3; size: few; D: NA; length: 15; V: TRBV21-1; DNA: TGTGCCAGCAGCCTTAGCCGGCTTTTCACAGATACGCAGTATTTT; CDR3: CASSLSRLFTDTQYF
J: TRBJ2-4; size: NA; D: NA; length: 13; V: TRBV4-3; DNA: TGCGCCAGCAGCCAAGATCTGGGAAACATTCAGTACTTC; CDR3: CASSQDLGNIQYF
J: TRBJ1-4; size: few; D: NA; length: 16; V: TRBV13; DNA: TGTGCCAGCAGCTTAGCCAGGGACGCAACTAATGAAAAACTGTTTTTT; CDR3: CASSLARDATNEKLFF
J: TRBJ2-4; size: few; D: TRBD1; length: 14; V: TRBV7-2; DNA: TGTGCCAGCAGCTTTACAGGGGGCCGTAACATTCAGTACTTC; CDR3: CASSFTGGRNIQYF
J: TRBJ1-2; size: NA; D: NA; length: 14; V: TRBV4-2; DNA: TGTGCCAGCAGCCAAGTGGGCCAGGGGTGGTTTAACACCTTC; CDR3: CASSQVGQGWFNTF
J: TRBJ2-1; size: few; D: TRBD2; length: 19; V: TRBV6-1; DNA: TGTGCCAGCAGTGAAGGGCGACTAGCGGGCCGGGGAAACTACAATGAGCAGTTCTTC; CDR3: CASSEGRLAGRGNYNEQFF
J: TRBJ1-4; size: NA; D: NA; length: 13; V: TRBV1; DNA: TGCACCAGCAGCCCGGGTGTGGGAGAAAAACTGTTTTTT; CDR3: CTSSPGVGEKLFF
J: TRBJ2-7; size: NA; D: NA; length: 11; V: TRBV29-1; DNA: TGCAGCGTTGTAAGGAGGGGTGGGCAGTACTTC; CDR3: CSVVRRGGQYF
J: TRBJ1-2; size: few; D: NA; length: 14; V: TRBV25-1; DNA: TGTGCCAGCAGTGAACAGGGGTCGCTGTATGGCTACACCTTC; CDR3: CASSEQGSLYGYTF
J: TRBJ2-4; size: few; D: NA; length: 16; V: TRBV13; DNA: TGTGCCAGCAGCCCCCGACTGCTCCTAGCCAAAAACATTCAGTACTTC; CDR3: CASSPRLLLAKNIQYF
J: TRBJ2-6; size: few; D: NA; length: 15; V: TRBV5-1; DNA: TGCGCCAGCAGCAACGGGAACTCTGGGGCCAACGTCCTGACTTTC; CDR3: CASSNGNSGANVLTF
J: TRBJ2-1; size: few; D: NA; length: 13; V: TRBV7-9; DNA: TGTGCCAGTTCGCCGCGGGTGGGGTATGAGCAGTTCTTC; CDR3: CASSPRVGYEQFF
J: TRBJ2-3; size: few; D: NA; length: 16; V: TRBV9; DNA: TGTGCCAGCAGCCCGAGTGGGAGGTCCCGCACAGATACGCAGTATTTT; CDR3: CASSPSGRSRTDTQYF
J: TRBJ2-4; size: few; D: TRBD2; length: 13; V: TRBV7-3; DNA: TGTGCCAGCAGCTTGGCGGGAGGCACCATTCAGTACTTC; CDR3: CASSLAGGTIQYF
J: TRBJ2-7; size: few; D: NA; length: 16; V: TRBV9; DNA: TGTGCCAGCAGCGTAGGGGGATATTCAGGCACCCTCGAGCAGTACTTC; CDR3: CASSVGGYSGTLEQYF
J: TRBJ1-1; size: NA; D: TRBD1; length: 13; V: TRBV29-1; DNA: TGCAGCGTTGAAGAACAGGGGGGCACTGAAGCTTTCTTT; CDR3: CSVEEQGGTEAFF
J: TRBJ1-2; size: NA; D: TRBD1; length: 16; V: TRBV14; DNA: TGTGCCAGCAGCCTTCACCGGGACAGGCAAATCTATGGCTACACCTTC; CDR3: CASSLHRDRQIYGYTF
J: TRBJ2-3; size: NA; D: TRBD1; length: 15; V: TRBV13; DNA: TGTGCCAGCAGCTTATTAGGGGGCAACACAGATACGCAGTATTTT; CDR3: CASSLLGGNTDTQYF
J: TRBJ2-1; size: NA; D: NA; length: 12; V: TRBV7-3; DNA: TGTGCCAGCAGCCCAGGAGGAGAAAGGCAGTTCTTC; CDR3: CASSPGGERQFF
J: TRBJ1-2; size: NA; D: NA; length: 13; V: TRBV7-9; DNA: TGTGCCAGCAGCTCACGGACAACCTATGGCTACACCTTC; CDR3: CASSSRTTYGYTF
J: TRBJ2-7; size: few; D: TRBD2; length: 15; V: TRBV29-1; DNA: TGCAGCGTCTCCGGGACTAGGTTTGAAGGGAGCGAGCAGTACTTC; CDR3: CSVSGTRFEGSEQYF
J: TRBJ2-7; size: NA; D: TRBD1; length: 13; V: TRBV30; DNA: TGTGCCTGGAGAAGGGACAGACTCTACGAGCAGTACTTC; CDR3: CAWRRDRLYEQYF
J: TRBJ2-1; size: NA; D: TRBD1; length: 17; V: TRBV18; DNA: TGTGCCAGCTCACTCCGGACAGGGGCAGGGTCCTACAATGAGCAGTTCTTC; CDR3: CASSLRTGAGSYNEQFF
J: TRBJ2-7; size: few; D: NA; length: 13; V: TRBV10-1; DNA: TGCGCCAGCAGTGGTGGCACGTCGGGCGAGCAGTACTTC; CDR3: CASSGGTSGEQYF
J: TRBJ1-3; size: few; D: TRBD1; length: 17; V: TRBV4-1; DNA: TGCGCCAGCAGCCAAGGTAGAAGGACAGGGGAAGATAACACCATATATTTT; CDR3: CASSQGRRTGEDNTIYF
J: TRBJ2-5; size: few; D: TRBD2; length: 13; V: TRBV7-6; DNA: TGTGCCAGCAGCGCTGGACTAGCAGCGACCCAGTACTTC; CDR3: CASSAGLAATQYF
J: TRBJ2-1; size: NA; D: TRBD2; length: 16; V: TRBV9; DNA: TGTGCCAGCTCGACTGGTTCGACTAGCGGTTACAATGAGCAGTTCTTC; CDR3: CASSTGSTSGYNEQFF
J: TRBJ2-5; size: NA; D: NA; length: 13; V: TRBV7-9; DNA: TGTGCCAGCAGCTTACTGGAGAGGGAGACCCAGTACTTC; CDR3: CASSLLERETQYF
J: TRBJ2-5; size: NA; D: NA; length: 14; V: TRBV5-1; DNA: TGCGCCAGCAGCTCCGGGACACCTCAAGAGACCCAGTACTTC; CDR3: CASSSGTPQETQYF
J: TRBJ2-7; size: NA; D: NA; length: 15; V: TRBV7-9; DNA: TGTGCCAGCAGCTTAGGTTTGGCCAGAAACTACGAGCAGTACTTC; CDR3: CASSLGLARNYEQYF
J: TRBJ1-2; size: NA; D: NA; length: 12; V: TRBV15; DNA: TGTGCCACCAGCAGAGAAGGCGGCGGCTACACCTTC; CDR3: CATSREGGGYTF
J: TRBJ2-3; size: NA; D: NA; length: 14; V: TRBV15; DNA: TGTGCCACCAGCAGAGATGATGTGGTTGATACGCAGTATTTT; CDR3: CATSRDDVVDTQYF
J: TRBJ2-2; size: NA; D: TRBD2; length: 16; V: TRBV5-1; DNA: TGCGCCAGCAGCTTGAGGAGCGGGGTAAACACCGGGGAGCTGTTTTTT; CDR3: CASSLRSGVNTGELFF
J: TRBJ1-1; size: few; D: TRBD1; length: 13; V: TRBV29-1; DNA: TGCAGCAGTTCGACAGGGGGGAACACTGAAGCTTTCTTT; CDR3: CSSSTGGNTEAFF
J: TRBJ2-5; size: few; D: TRBD2; length: 18; V: TRBV7-8; DNA: TGTGCCAGCAGCCCCAGGCTTATTGGCGGGAGTTTAGAAGAGACCCAGTACTTC; CDR3: CASSPRLIGGSLEETQYF
J: TRBJ2-3; size: NA; D: NA; length: 14; V: TRBV7-2; DNA: TGTGCCAGCAGATTACGCCCAAGCACAGATACGCAGTATTTT; CDR3: CASRLRPSTDTQYF
J: TRBJ1-1; size: NA; D: TRBD1; length: 13; V: TRBV29-1; DNA: TGCAGCGTTGCGACAGGGTGGGGCACTGAAGCTTTCTTT; CDR3: CSVATGWGTEAFF